The next 22 T cell receptor beta chains were all read from a single sample in a study of blood T cell repertoires in COVID-19. Only in-frame clones appear in the TCRdb table, and some are missing; sequencing was by immunoSEQ multiplex PCR. The sample carries 200,000 to 250,000 clones, 80% to 90% recorded once. The sample was PBMCs or T cells enriched from blood (not recorded which). The receptors were sampled from a man between 40 and 49 years old who had recovered from COVID-19.

A single count supports this clone. This chain's CDR3 is CSVSRGIDRVKKETQYF. The CDR3 DNA reads TGCAGCGTTTCACGAGGAATTGACAGGGTAAAGAAAGAGACCCAGTACTTC. The rearrangement links TRBV29-1 to TRBJ2-5; TRBD1 agrees at 7 bases. The V segment lost 5 bases and the J segment 3 bases; nucleotides outside the gene matches: 18. This CDR3 is built from 17 residues. Looked up from germline, CDR1 is SQVTM and CDR2 is ANQGSEA.

This clone has only one observation. The V and J genes are TRBV9 and TRBJ2-1; 9 bases match TRBD2. The CDR3 totals 18 residues. The ends lost 4 bases at V and 7 bases at J; junction bases unmatched: 18. Germline CDR1 and CDR2: SGDLS and YYNGEE. In nucleotides, the CDR3 is TGTGCCAGCAGCCCCCGCCCCCCTCTAGCGGGAAATAAAAATGAGCAGTTCTTC. It is translated as CASSPRPPLAGNKNEQFF.

The chain is built from TRBV19 and TRBJ1-1; D unclear. V was clipped by 0 bases and J by 4 bases, with 9 bases between them. The CDR3 is 14 residues long. The V gene's germline CDR1 is LNHDA and CDR2 SQIVND (reference sequence). CDR3 region: CASSIDPGGTEAFF. DNA for the CDR3: TGTGCCAGTAGTATAGATCCGGGTGGCACTGAAGCTTTCTTT.

V is TRBV5-1 and J is TRBJ2-1; tentative D call: TRBD1 (6 bases). V lost 2 bases and J lost 7, with 10 bases in between. Germline V CDR1 and CDR2: SGHRS, YFSETQ. CDR3 size: 13 residues. CDR3 bases: TGCGCCAGCAGCTTCGGACAGACGAATGAGCAGTTCTTC. It translates to CASSFGQTNEQFF.

The V call is TRBV9, the J call TRBJ2-2; 9 positions match TRBD2. CDR1 and CDR2 from the germline V gene are SGDLS and YYNGEE. The CDR3 consists of 18 residues. Trimming removed 0 bases from V and 7 bases from J; junction bases left unmatched: 13. The CDR3 sequence is CASSVGSSGRSLLGELFF. In DNA form, the CDR3 reads TGTGCCAGCAGCGTAGGATCCAGCGGGAGGTCCCTCCTCGGGGAGCTGTTTTTT.

This clone occurred a few times. The V gene is TRBV7-9, the J gene TRBJ1-5; TRBD1 matches at 8 bases. Germline CDR1 reads SEHNR; CDR2 reads FQNEAQ (reference sequence). The V segment lost 3 bases and the J segment 4 bases; nucleotides outside the gene matches: 5. The CDR3 consists of 15 residues. The CDR3 here is CASSFSTGENQPQHF. CDR3 DNA sequence: TGTGCCAGCAGCTTCTCGACAGGGGAAAATCAGCCCCAGCATTTT.

This chain's CDR3 is CASIPNGNSGNTIYF. The CDR3, as DNA: TGTGCCAGTATTCCAAACGGGAACTCTGGAAACACCATATATTTT. This sequence joins TRBV19 and TRBJ1-3; D remains ambiguous. V lost 7 bases to trimming and J lost 0 bases, with 13 bases between them. This CDR3 spans 15 amino acids. The germline V gene encodes CDR1 LNHDA and CDR2 SQIVND (reference sequence).

The chain recombines TRBV27 with TRBJ2-7; 7 nucleotides match TRBD2. Unmatched junction bases numbered 13, after V lost 7 bases and J lost 4 bases. The CDR3 runs to 15 residues. Germline V gives CDR1 MNHEY, CDR2 SMNVEV (reference sequence). Here the CDR3 DNA reads TGTGCCAGCACCAATGACGTCGGGGAGGGGTACGAGCAGTACTTC. Translated, it gives CASTNDVGEGYEQYF.

V usage is TRBV29-1 and J usage is TRBJ2-7, with TRBD2 matching 10 bases. There are 15 residues in the CDR3. Germline lookup yields CDR1 SQVTM and CDR2 ANQGSEA. The V gene end was trimmed by 4 bases and the J gene end by 1 base; junction bases not matched to a gene: 7. The CDR3 spells CSVAPSGGYSYEQYF. Here the CDR3 DNA reads TGCAGCGTTGCGCCTAGCGGGGGATATTCCTACGAGCAGTACTTC.

The V call is TRBV6-5, the J call TRBJ1-1, with 7 bases fitting TRBD1. Germline values: CDR1 MNHEY, CDR2 SVGAGI. The CDR3 runs to 14 residues. The ends lost 8 bases at V and 0 bases at J; junction bases unmatched: 6. CDR3 region: CASGFRGLNTEAFF. CDR3 DNA: TGTGCCAGCGGTTTCAGGGGGTTGAACACTGAAGCTTTCTTT.

This chain joins TRBV15 and TRBJ2-1; D gene uncertain. CDR3 length equals 13 residues. CDR1 and CDR2 (germline): LNHNV, YYDKDF (reference sequence). V lost 0 bases and J lost 5, with 5 bases in between. CDR3 region: CATSRDPNNEQFF. CDR3 bases: TGTGCCACCAGCAGAGATCCCAACAATGAGCAGTTCTTC.

CDR3 coding DNA: TGCGCCAGCAGCCATAGCTTAAGTGCAGCAATCTACTATGGCTACACCTTC. Its translation: CASSHSLSAAIYYGYTF. The J gene is TRBJ1-2, the V gene TRBV4-1; D is unclear. V lost 3 bases to trimming and J lost 3 bases, with 20 bases between them. Germline-derived CDR1 and CDR2 are MGHRA and YSYEKL. The CDR3 consists of 17 residues.

This chain links TRBV5-4 with TRBJ2-3, with 9 bases lining up with TRBD1. Germline V CDR1 and CDR2: SGHNT, YYREEE (reference sequence). The CDR3 contains 13 residues. V was pared by 4 bases and J by 7 bases, with 4 bases of the junction left unmatched. The CDR3 nucleotides are TGTGCCAGCAGCGTCGACAGGGGGAATACGCAGTATTTT. Amino acid sequence: CASSVDRGNTQYF.

The J gene is TRBJ1-2, the V gene TRBV20-1, with unresolved D. The CDR3 spans 11 residues. CDR1 and CDR2 from the germline V gene are DFQATT and SNEGSKA (reference sequence). Trimming removed 5 bases at V and 6 bases at J, with 10 bases between. Written as DNA, the CDR3 is TGCAGTGCTCCCGGAGGAAATGGCTACACCTTC. It yields the protein CSAPGGNGYTF.

The J gene is TRBJ2-2, the V gene TRBV19; 10 bases fit TRBD1. The V gene's germline CDR1 is LNHDA and CDR2 SQIVND (reference sequence). V lost 7 bases, J lost 5 bases, and 4 bases stayed unmatched. The length of the CDR3 is 14 residues. The CDR3: CASKGQGRTGELFF. DNA for the CDR3: TGTGCCAGTAAGGGACAGGGGAGGACCGGGGAGCTGTTTTTT.

The chain employs TRBV6-5 and TRBJ1-2; possible D gene TRBD1, 6 bases. CDR1 MNHEY and CDR2 SVGAGI come from the germline V gene. V gave up 4 bases and J gave up 2 bases, with 11 bases separating them. The CDR3 consists of 14 residues. DNA of the CDR3: TGTGCCAGCAGTTCCCAGGGGTTCAACTATGGCTACACCTTC. Translating it yields CASSSQGFNYGYTF.

J is TRBJ1-6 and V is TRBV27; 7 bases map to TRBD1. Per the germline V gene, CDR1 is MNHEY and CDR2 is SMNVEV (reference sequence). CDR3 length equals 15 residues. With 6 bases clipped from V and 6 bases from J, the junction kept 8 bases outside the gene matches. The CDR3 spells CASRMTGRGNSPLHF. The CDR3 DNA reads as TGTGCCAGCAGAATGACAGGGCGAGGTAATTCACCCCTCCACTTT.

The CDR3 region has the DNA TGCGCCAGCAGCTTGGCTGGCGGAGGATCTCATGAGCAGTTCTTC. Translation gives CASSLAGGGSHEQFF. The chain combines TRBV5-1 with TRBJ2-1, with a weak D call TRBD2 (5 bases). Germline lookup yields CDR1 SGHRS and CDR2 YFSETQ. V shed 0 bases and J shed 8 bases, with 15 bases lying between them. CDR3 length: 15 residues.

This rearrangement joins TRBV19 to TRBJ1-2, with a weak D call TRBD1 (6 bases). The V gene lost 5 bases and the J gene lost 0 bases, with 13 bases spanning the gap. Germline assignment: CDR1 LNHDA and CDR2 SQIVND (reference sequence). The CDR3 extends over 15 amino acids. CDR3 sequence reads: CASSVAGGSNYGYTF. The DNA of the CDR3 is TGTGCCAGTAGTGTCGCGGGGGGCTCTAACTATGGCTACACCTTC.

The rearrangement links TRBV30 to TRBJ1-1; maybe TRBD1 (5 bases). Germline V gene sequence: CDR1 GTSNPN, CDR2 SVGIG (reference sequence). Trimming removed 0 bases at V and 9 bases at J, with 11 bases between. The CDR3 runs 12 residues. The CDR3: CAWSVGVGKAFF. The CDR3 coding sequence is TGTGCCTGGAGTGTAGGGGTAGGGAAAGCTTTCTTT.

The genes are TRBV11-3 and TRBJ2-2; 11 bases are shared with TRBD2. This CDR3 has 20 amino acids. Germline V lookup: CDR1 SGHNT, CDR2 YENEEA. V was clipped by 5 bases and J by 0 bases; unmatched bases: 14. DNA for the CDR3: TGTGCCAGCAGCCCCGAGTCCTTTGGGACTAGCGGTTCGAACACCGGGGAGCTGTTTTTT. Encoded protein: CASSPESFGTSGSNTGELFF.

The chain is built from TRBV7-6 and TRBJ2-1; 9 bases fit TRBD2. This CDR3 comprises 13 residues. Germline V gene lookup returns CDR1 SGHVS and CDR2 FNYEAQ. The V segment lost 1 base and the J segment 15 bases; nucleotides outside the gene matches: 7. The CDR3 spells CASSLVPSGNWFF. The CDR3 coding sequence is TGTGCCAGCAGCTTAGTCCCTAGCGGGAATTGGTTCTTC.